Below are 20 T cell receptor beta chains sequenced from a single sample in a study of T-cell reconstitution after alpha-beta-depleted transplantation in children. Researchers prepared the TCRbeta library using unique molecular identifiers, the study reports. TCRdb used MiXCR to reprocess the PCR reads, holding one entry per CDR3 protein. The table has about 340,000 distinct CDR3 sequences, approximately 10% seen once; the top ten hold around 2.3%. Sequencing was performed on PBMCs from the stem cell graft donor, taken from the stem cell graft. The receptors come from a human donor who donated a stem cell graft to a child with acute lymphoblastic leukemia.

The CDR3 spells CASSPPRSGEQFF. The CDR3 DNA reads TGTGCCAGCTCACCACCTCGGTCAGGCGAGCAGTTCTTC. This sequence joins TRBV18 and TRBJ2-1; D is undetermined. The CDR3 is 13 residues long. Trimming pared 0 bases from V and 10 bases from J, leaving 10 bases between. The germline V gene encodes CDR1 KGHSH and CDR2 LQKENI.

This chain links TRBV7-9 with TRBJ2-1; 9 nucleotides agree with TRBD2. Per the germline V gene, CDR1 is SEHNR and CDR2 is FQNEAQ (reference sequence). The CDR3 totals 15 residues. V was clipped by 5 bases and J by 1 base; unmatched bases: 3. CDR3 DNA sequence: TGTGCCAGCAGCCGAAGCGGGAGGTCCTACAATGAGCAGTTCTTC. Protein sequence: CASSRSGRSYNEQFF.

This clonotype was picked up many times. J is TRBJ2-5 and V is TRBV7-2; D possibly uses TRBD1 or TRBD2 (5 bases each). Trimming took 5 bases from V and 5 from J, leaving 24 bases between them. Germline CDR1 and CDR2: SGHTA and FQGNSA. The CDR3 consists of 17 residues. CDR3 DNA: TGTGCCAGCAGCCCGAGACTGCCAGGGAGTCTTGGGGAGACCCAGTACTTC. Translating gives CASSPRLPGSLGETQYF.

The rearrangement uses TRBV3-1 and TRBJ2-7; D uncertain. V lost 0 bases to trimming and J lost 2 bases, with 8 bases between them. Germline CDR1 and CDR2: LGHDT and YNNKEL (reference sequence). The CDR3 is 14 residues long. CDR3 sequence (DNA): TGTGCCAGCAGCCAAGACTGGCAGGCCTACGAGCAGTACTTC. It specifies CASSQDWQAYEQYF.

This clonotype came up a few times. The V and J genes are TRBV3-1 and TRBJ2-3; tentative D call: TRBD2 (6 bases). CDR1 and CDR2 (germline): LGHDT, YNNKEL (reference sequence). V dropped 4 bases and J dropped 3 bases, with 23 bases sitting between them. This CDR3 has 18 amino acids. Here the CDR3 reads CASSPKTAGPRGTDTQYF. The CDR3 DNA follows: TGTGCCAGCAGCCCTAAAACAGCGGGCCCCAGAGGGACAGATACGCAGTATTTT.

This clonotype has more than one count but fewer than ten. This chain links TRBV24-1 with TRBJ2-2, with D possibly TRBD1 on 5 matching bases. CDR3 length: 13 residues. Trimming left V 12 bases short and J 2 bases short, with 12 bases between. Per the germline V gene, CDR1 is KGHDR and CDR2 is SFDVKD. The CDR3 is CASGHPNTGELFF. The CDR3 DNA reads TGTGCCTCTGGACATCCAAACACCGGGGAGCTGTTTTTT.

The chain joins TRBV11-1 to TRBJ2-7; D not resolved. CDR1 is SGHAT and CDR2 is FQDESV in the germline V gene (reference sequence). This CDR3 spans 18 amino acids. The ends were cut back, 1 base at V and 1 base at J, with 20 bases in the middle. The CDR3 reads CASSLVGFQGAQSYEQYF. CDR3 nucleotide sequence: TGTGCCAGCAGCTTAGTTGGTTTTCAAGGAGCCCAGTCCTACGAGCAGTACTTC.

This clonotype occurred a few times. CDR3 protein: CASSSGTSGRRDGELFF. The CDR3 DNA is TGTGCCAGCAGCTCCGGGACTAGCGGGAGACGGGACGGGGAGCTGTTTTTT. The V gene is TRBV27, the J gene TRBJ2-2; 14 positions match TRBD2. CDR1 and CDR2 from the germline V gene are MNHEY and SMNVEV (reference sequence). The CDR3 covers 17 residues. V gave up 6 bases and J gave up 7 bases; unmatched junction bases: 10.

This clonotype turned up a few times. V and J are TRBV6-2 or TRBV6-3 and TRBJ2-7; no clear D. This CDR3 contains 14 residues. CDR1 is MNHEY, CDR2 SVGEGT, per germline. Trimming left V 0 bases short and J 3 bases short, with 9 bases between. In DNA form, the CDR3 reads TGTGCCAGCAGTTACTCGGATGGCGTCTACGAGCAGTACTTC. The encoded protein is CASSYSDGVYEQYF.

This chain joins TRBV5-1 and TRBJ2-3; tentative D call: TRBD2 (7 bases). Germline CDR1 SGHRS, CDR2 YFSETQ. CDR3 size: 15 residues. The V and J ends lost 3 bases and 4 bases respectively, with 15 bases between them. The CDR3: CASSSSGAGADTQYF. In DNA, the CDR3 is TGCGCCAGCAGCTCATCGGGGGCGGGAGCAGATACGCAGTATTTT.

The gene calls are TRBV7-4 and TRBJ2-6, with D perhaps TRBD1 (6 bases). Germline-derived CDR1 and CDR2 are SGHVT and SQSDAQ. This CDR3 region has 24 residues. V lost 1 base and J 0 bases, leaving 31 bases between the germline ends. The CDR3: CASSLVSSYRPGTPPSSGANVLTF. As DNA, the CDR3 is TGTGCCAGCAGCTTAGTTTCAAGTTATAGGCCCGGGACACCTCCCTCCTCTGGGGCCAACGTCCTGACTTTC.

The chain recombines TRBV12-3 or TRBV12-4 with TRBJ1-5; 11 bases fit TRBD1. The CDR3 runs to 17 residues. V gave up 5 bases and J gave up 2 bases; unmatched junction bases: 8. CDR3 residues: CASSPGQGVSGNQPQHF. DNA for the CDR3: TGTGCCAGCAGTCCGGGACAGGGGGTTTCGGGCAATCAGCCCCAGCATTTT.

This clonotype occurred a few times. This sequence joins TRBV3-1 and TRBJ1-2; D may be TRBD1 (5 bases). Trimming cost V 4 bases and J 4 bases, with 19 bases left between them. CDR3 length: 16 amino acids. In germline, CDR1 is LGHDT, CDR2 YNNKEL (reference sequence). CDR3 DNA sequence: TGTGCCAGCAGCCGCCAGCAGGCATACGGGACCTATGGCTACACCTTC. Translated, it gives CASSRQQAYGTYGYTF.

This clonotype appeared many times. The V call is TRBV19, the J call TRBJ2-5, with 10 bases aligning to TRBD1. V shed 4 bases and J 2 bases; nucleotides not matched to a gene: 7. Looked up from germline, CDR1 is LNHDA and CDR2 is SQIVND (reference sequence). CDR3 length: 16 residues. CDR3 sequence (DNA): TGTGCCAGTAGTAGTTGGGACAGGGGCCCACAAGAGACCCAGTACTTC. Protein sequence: CASSSWDRGPQETQYF.

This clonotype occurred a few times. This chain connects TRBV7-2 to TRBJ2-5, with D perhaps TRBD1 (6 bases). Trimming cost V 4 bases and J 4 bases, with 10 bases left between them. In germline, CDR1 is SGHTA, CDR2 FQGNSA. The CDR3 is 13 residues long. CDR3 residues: CASSSLRGETQYF. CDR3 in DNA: TGTGCCAGCAGCTCTCTCAGGGGAGAGACCCAGTACTTC.

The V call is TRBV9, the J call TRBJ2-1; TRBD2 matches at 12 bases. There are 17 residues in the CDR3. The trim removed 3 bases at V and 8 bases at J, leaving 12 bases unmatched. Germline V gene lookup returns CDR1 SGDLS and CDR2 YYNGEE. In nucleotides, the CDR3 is TGTGCCAGCAGCGATCCTCTAGCGGGAGGGCCGCCCCATGAGCAGTTCTTC. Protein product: CASSDPLAGGPPHEQFF.

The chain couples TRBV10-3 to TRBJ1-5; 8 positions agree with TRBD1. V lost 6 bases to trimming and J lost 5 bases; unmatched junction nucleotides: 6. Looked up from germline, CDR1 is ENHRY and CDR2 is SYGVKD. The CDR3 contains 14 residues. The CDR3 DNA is TGTGCCATCAGACAGGGGGGTGATGATCAGCCCCAGCATTTT. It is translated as CAIRQGGDDQPQHF.

This CDR3 is CASLLADSYEQYF. The CDR3 region has the DNA TGTGCCAGCCTACTAGCGGACTCCTACGAGCAGTACTTC. The chain uses TRBV2 and TRBJ2-7, with 8 bases aligning to TRBD2. Germline V gene lookup returns CDR1 SNHLY and CDR2 FYNNEI. Losses at the gene ends were 8 bases for V and 0 bases for J; bases not matched to a gene: 3. This CDR3 is 13 amino acids long.

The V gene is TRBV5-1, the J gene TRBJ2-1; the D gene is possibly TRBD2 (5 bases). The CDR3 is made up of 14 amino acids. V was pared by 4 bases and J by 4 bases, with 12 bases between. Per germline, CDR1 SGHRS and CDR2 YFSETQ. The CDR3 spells CASSPTGGYNEQFF. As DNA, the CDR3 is TGCGCCAGCAGCCCTACGGGCGGGTACAATGAGCAGTTCTTC.

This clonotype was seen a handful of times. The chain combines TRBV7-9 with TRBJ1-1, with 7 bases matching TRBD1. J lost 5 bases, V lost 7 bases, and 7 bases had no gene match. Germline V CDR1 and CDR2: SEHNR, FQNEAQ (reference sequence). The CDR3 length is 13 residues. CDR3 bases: TGTGCCAGCACCATCACACAGGGGACTGAAGCTTTCTTT. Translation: CASTITQGTEAFF.